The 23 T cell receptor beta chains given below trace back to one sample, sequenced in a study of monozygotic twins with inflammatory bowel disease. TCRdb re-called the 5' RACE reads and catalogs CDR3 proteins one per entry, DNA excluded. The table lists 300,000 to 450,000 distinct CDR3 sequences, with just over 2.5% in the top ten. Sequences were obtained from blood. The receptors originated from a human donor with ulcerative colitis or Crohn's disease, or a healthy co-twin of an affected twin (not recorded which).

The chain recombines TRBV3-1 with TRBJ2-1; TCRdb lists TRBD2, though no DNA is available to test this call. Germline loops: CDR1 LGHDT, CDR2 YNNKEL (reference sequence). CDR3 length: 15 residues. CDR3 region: CASSQATSGHYEQFF.

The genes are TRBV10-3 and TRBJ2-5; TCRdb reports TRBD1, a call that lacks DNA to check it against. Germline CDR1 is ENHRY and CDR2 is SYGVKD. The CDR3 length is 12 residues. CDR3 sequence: CATRGSQETQYF.

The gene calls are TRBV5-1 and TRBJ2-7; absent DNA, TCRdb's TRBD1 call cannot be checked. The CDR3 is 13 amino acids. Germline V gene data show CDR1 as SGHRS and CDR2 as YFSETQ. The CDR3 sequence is CASSLTGDHEQYF.

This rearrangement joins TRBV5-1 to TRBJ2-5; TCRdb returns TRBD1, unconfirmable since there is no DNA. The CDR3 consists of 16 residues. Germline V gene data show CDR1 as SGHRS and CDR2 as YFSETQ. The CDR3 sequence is CASSFRDRGIQETQYF.

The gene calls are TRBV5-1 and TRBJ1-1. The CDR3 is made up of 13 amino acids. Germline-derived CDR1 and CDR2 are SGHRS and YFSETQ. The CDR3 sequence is CASSGQYDTEAFF.

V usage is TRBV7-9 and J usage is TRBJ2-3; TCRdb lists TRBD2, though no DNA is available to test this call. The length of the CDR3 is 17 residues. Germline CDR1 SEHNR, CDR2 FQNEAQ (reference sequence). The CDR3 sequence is CASSPLASGGSADTQYF.

The CDR3 sequence is CASSLLGEAGQPQHF. The genes are TRBV12-3 or TRBV12-4 and TRBJ1-5. The CDR3 runs to 15 residues.

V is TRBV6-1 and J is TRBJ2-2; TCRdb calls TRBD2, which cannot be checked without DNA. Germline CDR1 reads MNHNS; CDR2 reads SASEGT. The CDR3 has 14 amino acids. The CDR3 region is CASSTSGGTGELFF.

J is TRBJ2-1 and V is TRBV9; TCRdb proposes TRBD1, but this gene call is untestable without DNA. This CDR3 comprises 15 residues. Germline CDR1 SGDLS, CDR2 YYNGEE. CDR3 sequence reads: CASSVDGGAYNEQFF.

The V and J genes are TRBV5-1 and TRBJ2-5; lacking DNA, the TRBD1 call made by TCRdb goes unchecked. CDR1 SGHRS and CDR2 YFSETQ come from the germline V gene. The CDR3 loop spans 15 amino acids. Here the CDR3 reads CASSPWGDDQETQYF.

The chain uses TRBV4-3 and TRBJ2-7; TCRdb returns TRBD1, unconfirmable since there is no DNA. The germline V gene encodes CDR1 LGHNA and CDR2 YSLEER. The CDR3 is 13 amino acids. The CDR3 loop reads CASSRDRTYEQYF.

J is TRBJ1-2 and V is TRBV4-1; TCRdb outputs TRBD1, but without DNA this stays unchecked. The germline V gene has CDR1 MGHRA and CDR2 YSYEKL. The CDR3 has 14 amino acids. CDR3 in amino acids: CASSQHGQGYGYTF.

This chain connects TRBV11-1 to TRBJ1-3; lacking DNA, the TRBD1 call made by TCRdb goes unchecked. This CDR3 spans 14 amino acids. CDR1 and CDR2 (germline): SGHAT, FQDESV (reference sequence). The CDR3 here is CASSRDRNLHTIYF. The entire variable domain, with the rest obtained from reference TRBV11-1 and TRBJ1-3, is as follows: EAEVAQSPRYKITEKSQAVAFWCDPISGHATLYWYRQILGQGPELLVQFQDESVVDDSQLPKDRFSAERLKGVDSTLKIQPAELGDSAMYLCASSRDRNLHTIYFGEGSWLTVV.

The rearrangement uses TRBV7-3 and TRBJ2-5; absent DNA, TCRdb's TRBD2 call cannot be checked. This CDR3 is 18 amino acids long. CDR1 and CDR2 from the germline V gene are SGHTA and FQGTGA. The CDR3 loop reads CASSLRRSGTSFQETQYF.

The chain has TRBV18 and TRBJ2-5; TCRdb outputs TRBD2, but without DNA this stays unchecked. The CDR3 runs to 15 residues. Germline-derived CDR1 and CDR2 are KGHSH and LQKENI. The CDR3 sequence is CASSQSAAGQETQYF.

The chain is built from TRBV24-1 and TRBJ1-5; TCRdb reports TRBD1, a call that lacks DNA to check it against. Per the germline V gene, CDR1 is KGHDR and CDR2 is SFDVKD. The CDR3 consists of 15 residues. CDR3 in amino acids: CATSESGRSNQPQHF.

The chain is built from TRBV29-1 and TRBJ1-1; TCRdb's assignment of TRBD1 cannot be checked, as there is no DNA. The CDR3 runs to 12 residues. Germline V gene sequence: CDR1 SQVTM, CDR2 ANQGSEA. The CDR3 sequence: CSVSGQGKGAFF.

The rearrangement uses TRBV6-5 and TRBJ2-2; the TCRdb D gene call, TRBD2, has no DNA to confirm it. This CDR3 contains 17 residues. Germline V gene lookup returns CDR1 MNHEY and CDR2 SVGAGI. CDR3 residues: CASSYSNLAGYTGELFF.

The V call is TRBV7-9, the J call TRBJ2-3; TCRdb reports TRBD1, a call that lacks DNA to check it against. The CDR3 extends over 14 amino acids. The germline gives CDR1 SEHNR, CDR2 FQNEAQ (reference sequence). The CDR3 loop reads CASSLVGRVDTQYF.

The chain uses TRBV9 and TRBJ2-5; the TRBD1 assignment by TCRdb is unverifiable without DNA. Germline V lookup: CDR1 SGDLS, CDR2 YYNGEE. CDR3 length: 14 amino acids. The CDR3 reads CASSSRGTRETQYF.

CDR3 residues: CASSYLEASNTEAFF. The rearrangement joins TRBV5-5 to TRBJ1-1. Germline values: CDR1 SGHKS, CDR2 YYEKEE (reference sequence). This CDR3 is 15 amino acids long.

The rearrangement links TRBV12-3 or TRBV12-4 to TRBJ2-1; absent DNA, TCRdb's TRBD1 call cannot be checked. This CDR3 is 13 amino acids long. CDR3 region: CADHRGLNNEQFF.

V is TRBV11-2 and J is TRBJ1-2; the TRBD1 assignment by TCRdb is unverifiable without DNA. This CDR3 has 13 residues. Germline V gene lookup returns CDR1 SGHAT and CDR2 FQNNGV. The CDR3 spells CASSLDRGHGYTF. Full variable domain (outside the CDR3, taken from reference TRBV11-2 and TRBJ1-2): EAGVAQSPRYKIIEKRQSVAFWCNPISGHATLYWYQQILGQGPKLLIQFQNNGVVDDSQLPKDRFSAERLKGVDSTLKIQPAKLEDSAVYLCASSLDRGHGYTFGSGTRLTVV.